The 25 T cell receptor beta chains in this list originate from one sample, sequenced in a study of cytomegalovirus exposure and HLA in healthy donors. PCR used 60 Vbeta primers and 13 Jbeta primers. Using immunoSEQ multiplex PCR, the repertoire was profiled, and TCRdb retains in-frame clones only, with some absent. The profile shows around 100,000 clones, around 74% of them singletons. The specimen sequenced was PBMCs. Receptors originate from a man aged 30 to 39 in good health and CMV-seropositive.

The rearrangement joins TRBV19 to TRBJ2-6, with 12 bases that match TRBD1. Germline V gene sequence: CDR1 LNHDA, CDR2 SQIVND (reference sequence). Trimming at V came to 2 bases and at J to 1 base, leaving 12 bases not matched to a gene. The CDR3 sequence is 21 residues long. The CDR3 nucleotides read TGTGCCAGTAGTATAAGTGTTTTTTCGGGACAGGGGGCTTCTGGGGCCAACGTCCTGACTTTC. As protein: CASSISVFSGQGASGANVLTF.

The chain joins TRBV5-1 to TRBJ2-2, with 8 nucleotides matching TRBD1. V dropped 2 bases and J dropped 6; count of bases not matched to a gene: 12. CDR3 length: 17 residues. Germline V lookup: CDR1 SGHRS, CDR2 YFSETQ. Written as DNA, the CDR3 is TGCGCCAGCAGCTTCGCAGGGGGCGGATTAATGGCCGGGGAGCTGTTTTTT. Amino acids: CASSFAGGGLMAGELFF.

This clone has a handful of counts. V usage is TRBV4-3 and J usage is TRBJ1-1; TRBD1 is a possible D gene (6 bases). The germline V gene encodes CDR1 LGHNA and CDR2 YSLEER. Trimming shortened V by 0 bases and J by 1 base, and 9 bases separated the two germline ends. The CDR3 length is 15 residues. The CDR3 protein is CASSQDPGENTEAFF. The DNA for the CDR3 is TGCGCCAGCAGCCAAGATCCAGGGGAGAACACTGAAGCTTTCTTT.

This chain links TRBV28 with TRBJ2-4; D is possibly TRBD2 (6 bases). The germline V and J ends were trimmed by 3 bases and 9 bases, with 12 bases remaining between them. The CDR3 contains 13 residues. Germline V gene sequence: CDR1 MDHEN, CDR2 SYDVKM. The CDR3 nucleotides are TGTGCCAGCAGTTTGAGCGGGTCCGGCATTCAGTACTTC. Translated, it gives CASSLSGSGIQYF.

Here the CDR3 reads CASSPPGGSNEKLFF. The CDR3 DNA reads TGTGCCAGCAGCCCCCCAGGGGGGTCTAATGAAAAACTGTTTTTT. This chain uses TRBV7-9 with TRBJ1-4; 7 positions agree with TRBD1. V trimming: 5 bases; J trimming: 3 bases; junction bases outside the gene matches: 6. The CDR3 runs 15 residues. Germline V gene data show CDR1 as SEHNR and CDR2 as FQNEAQ (reference sequence).

The CDR3 DNA reads TGTGCCAGCAGTTTACAGGGGGCTTACGAGCAGTACTTC. Its protein product is CASSLQGAYEQYF. This rearrangement joins TRBV28 to TRBJ2-7, with 8 bases identical to TRBD1. Germline lookup yields CDR1 MDHEN and CDR2 SYDVKM. The junction had 1 base not matched to a gene; V was cut back by 2 bases and J by 4 bases. This CDR3 spans 13 amino acids.

The chain is built from TRBV6-6 and TRBJ2-7, with D possibly matching TRBD1 (6 bases). The V gene lost 0 bases and the J gene lost 2 bases, with 14 bases spanning the gap. The CDR3 length is 16 residues. Germline V CDR1 and CDR2: MNHNY, SVGAGI (reference sequence). CDR3 sequence: CASSYSVGGSPYEQYF. The CDR3 DNA reads as TGTGCCAGCAGTTACTCAGTAGGGGGTTCCCCCTACGAGCAGTACTTC.

The rearrangement uses TRBV28 and TRBJ2-7; 8 positions agree with TRBD1. The CDR3 totals 20 residues. Looked up from germline, CDR1 is MDHEN and CDR2 is SYDVKM. V shed 0 bases, J shed 2 bases, and the junction held 18 bases outside the gene matches. The CDR3 DNA sequence: TGTGCCAGCAGTTTATGGGCTGGGTCTGGGCGGGCAGGGGGCACCTACGAGCAGTACTTC. Encoded protein: CASSLWAGSGRAGGTYEQYF.

The rearrangement links TRBV25-1 to TRBJ2-3; D ambiguous. Germline assignment: CDR1 MGHDK and CDR2 SYGVNS. This CDR3 is built from 13 residues. V lost 4 bases and J 2 bases, leaving 7 bases between the germline ends. The CDR3 DNA reads as TGTGCCAGCAGTGCCGACTCCACAGATACGCAGTATTTT. This codes for CASSADSTDTQYF.

There are a few counts of this clone. The rearrangement links TRBV7-2 to TRBJ2-7; TRBD2 might be the D (5 bases). Germline V CDR1 and CDR2: SGHTA, FQGNSA. Trimming took 6 bases from V and 2 from J, leaving 17 bases between them. The CDR3 has 15 residues. This CDR3 reads CASRLQEGAAYEQYF. The CDR3 DNA reads TGTGCCAGCAGACTCCAAGAGGGTGCAGCCTACGAGCAGTACTTC.

The V call is TRBV5-1, the J call TRBJ2-7; possibly TRBD2 for D (6 bases). With 4 bases removed from V and 7 bases from J, the gap between germline ends came to 21 bases. The CDR3 extends over 15 amino acids. In germline, CDR1 is SGHRS, CDR2 YFSETQ. This CDR3 is CASSALRGAVGEQYF. As DNA, the CDR3 is TGCGCCAGCAGCGCTCTGCGGGGAGCGGTGGGTGAGCAGTACTTC.

The gene calls are TRBV11-2 and TRBJ2-7, with TRBD2 as a possible D gene (6 bases). CDR1 is SGHAT and CDR2 is FQNNGV in the germline V gene. This CDR3 spans 16 amino acids. Trimming pared 5 bases from V and 3 bases from J, leaving 20 bases between. CDR3: CASSVLGTRGNYEQYF. The CDR3 region has the DNA TGTGCCAGCAGCGTTCTCGGGACCCGGGGGAACTACGAGCAGTACTTC.

The chain has TRBV5-6 and TRBJ1-2, with 7 bases that match TRBD1. CDR1 SGHDT and CDR2 YYEEEE come from the germline V gene. Trimming removed 4 bases from V and 2 bases from J; junction bases left unmatched: 5. CDR3 length: 14 residues. CDR3 in amino acids: CASSVWGQNYGYTF. CDR3 DNA: TGTGCCAGCAGCGTATGGGGACAGAACTATGGCTACACCTTC.

This clone was picked up a small number of times. The rearrangement links TRBV4-1 to TRBJ1-2; TRBD1 matches at 9 bases. This CDR3 is built from 13 residues. Germline trimming cut 0 bases from V and 12 bases from J; bases unmatched to any gene: 5. In germline, CDR1 is MGHRA, CDR2 YSYEKL. In DNA form, the CDR3 reads TGCGCCAGCAGCCAAGACTGGGACAGGGCGAACACCTTC. Translating gives CASSQDWDRANTF.

The chain couples TRBV28 to TRBJ1-5; a possible D gene is TRBD1 (5 bases). The germline CDR1 and CDR2 sequences are MDHEN and SYDVKM. V dropped 3 bases and J dropped 7 bases, with 13 bases sitting between them. The CDR3 is 14 amino acids. CDR3 loop: CASSFAGPGQPQHF. As DNA, the CDR3 is TGTGCCAGCAGTTTCGCAGGGCCCGGGCAGCCCCAGCATTTT.

The rearrangement uses TRBV5-4 and TRBJ2-3; D is perhaps TRBD1 (5 bases). The CDR3 totals 16 residues. V was clipped by 0 bases and J by 1 base, with 12 bases between them. Germline CDR1 is SGHNT and CDR2 is YYREEE (reference sequence). This CDR3 reads CASSLGGQSGTDTQYF. The CDR3 nucleotides read TGTGCCAGCAGCTTGGGGGGCCAAAGTGGCACAGATACGCAGTATTTT.

The CDR3 is CASRPYKGGASNQPQHF. DNA for the CDR3: TGTGCCAGTAGACCCTACAAGGGGGGGGCGAGCAATCAGCCCCAGCATTTT. The chain uses TRBV19 and TRBJ1-5, with a weak D call TRBD1 (6 bases). The CDR3 extends over 17 amino acids. Trimming left V 6 bases short and J 1 base short, with 19 bases between. Per the germline V gene, CDR1 is LNHDA and CDR2 is SQIVND (reference sequence).

This chain joins TRBV7-9 and TRBJ2-1, with 8 bases matching TRBD2. Germline CDR1 and CDR2: SEHNR and FQNEAQ (reference sequence). The CDR3 is 15 residues long. Unmatched junction bases numbered 8, after V lost 2 bases and J lost 8 bases. The CDR3 is CASSLPGGRLDEQFF. The CDR3 nucleotides read TGTGCCAGCAGCTTACCGGGGGGGCGTCTAGATGAGCAGTTCTTC.

This clone was observed a few times. The chain joins TRBV19 to TRBJ2-7; 12 bases line up with TRBD2. V shed 3 bases, J shed 5 bases, and the junction held 8 bases outside the gene matches. The CDR3 loop spans 16 amino acids. Germline V lookup: CDR1 LNHDA, CDR2 SQIVND (reference sequence). The CDR3 DNA reads TGTGCCAGTAGTATCTCGACTAGCGGGGGCCTCCACGAGCAGTACTTC. Translated, it gives CASSISTSGGLHEQYF.

Concerning this clone itself: The same CDR3 arises from other DNA sequences in this sample as well. This sequence joins TRBV19 and TRBJ2-5; TRBD1 is a possible D gene (5 bases). The length of the CDR3 is 15 residues. The V gene lost 1 base and the J gene lost 1 base, with 10 bases spanning the gap. Germline V gene lookup returns CDR1 LNHDA and CDR2 SQIVND (reference sequence). The CDR3 protein is CASSIGTGGQETQYF. The CDR3 DNA reads as TGTGCCAGTAGTATAGGAACAGGTGGCCAAGAGACCCAGTACTTC.

V gene TRBV5-6 combines with J gene TRBJ1-2, with D possibly matching TRBD1 (6 bases). Trimming left V 3 bases short and J 3 bases short, with 21 bases between. The CDR3 is 17 residues long. Germline V gene data show CDR1 as SGHDT and CDR2 as YYEEEE. This CDR3 is CASSYTQLRGPYYGYTF. Written as DNA, the CDR3 is TGTGCCAGCAGCTATACCCAGCTCAGGGGCCCCTACTATGGCTACACCTTC.

The chain is built from TRBV2 and TRBJ2-7, with 7 bases that match TRBD1. The CDR3 has 16 amino acids. Germline assignment: CDR1 SNHLY and CDR2 FYNNEI. V lost 2 bases to trimming and J lost 3 bases; unmatched junction nucleotides: 10. CDR3 region: CASSEMRQGEDYEQYF. The CDR3 nucleotides are TGTGCCAGCAGTGAAATGCGGCAGGGGGAAGACTACGAGCAGTACTTC.

The chain has TRBV7-2 and TRBJ2-1; the match to TRBD1 covers 8 bases. The V and J ends lost 6 bases and 6 bases, in that order; junction bases with no gene match: 13. CDR1 and CDR2 from the germline V gene are SGHTA and FQGNSA. The CDR3 has 16 residues. CDR3 in DNA: TGTGCCAGCAGACGTACGGTTAGACAGGGGACCAATGAGCAGTTCTTC. Translated, it gives CASRRTVRQGTNEQFF.

This clone was seen more than once but under ten times. CDR3 protein: CASSIGGLAGDKETQYF. The CDR3 nucleotides are TGTGCCAGTAGTATAGGTGGACTAGCGGGGGACAAAGAGACCCAGTACTTC. The chain links TRBV19 to TRBJ2-5; TRBD2 matches at 13 bases. V trimming: 1 base; J trimming: 3 bases; junction bases outside the gene matches: 5. The germline gives CDR1 LNHDA, CDR2 SQIVND (reference sequence). The CDR3 has 17 residues.

The chain has TRBV4-3 and TRBJ1-4; D is possibly TRBD1 (6 bases). The CDR3 sequence is 17 residues long. Germline CDR1 is LGHNA and CDR2 is YSLEER. Trimming removed 3 bases from V and 3 bases from J, with 17 bases in between. The CDR3: CASSQDLRAGANEKLFF. Written as DNA, the CDR3 is TGCGCCAGCAGCCAGGACCTTAGGGCAGGGGCTAATGAAAAACTGTTTTTT.